This is a list of T cell receptor beta chains from one sample in a study of OX40 agonist ivuxolimab in advanced cancers. Method: immunoSEQ multiplex PCR; TCRdb's copy keeps in-frame clones and lacks some. The table records 85,000 to 95,000 clones, roughly 89% of them present only once. Material: CD4+ or CD8+ T cells sorted from blood, obtained in a trial of the OX40 agonist ivuxolimab. The receptors shown here come from an adult with an advanced solid tumor such as melanoma, head and neck, liver or kidney cancer. The CDR3 runs from the conserved cysteine through the conserved F or W. D genes are given only for firm matches. Expanded clones get a size class; other rows say once, few or many, or leave the size out.

d_gene	j_gene	v_gene	abundance	CDR3nt	CDR3aa
.	TRBJ2-3	TRBV27	.	TGTGCCAGCAGTCTCAGGGATCGTAGGACAGATACGCAGTATTTT	CASSLRDRRTDTQYF
.	TRBJ1-2	TRBV7-2	.	TGTGCCAGCAGTCTCGGGAGGGCCCTAAGTCACTATGGCTACACCTTC	CASSLGRALSHYGYTF
TRBD1	TRBJ1-5	TRBV6-5	.	TGTGCCAGCAGTTCCCACAGGGGGGATCAGCCCCAGCATTTT	CASSSHRGDQPQHF
.	TRBJ2-2	TRBV28	.	TGTGCCAGCAAGGGTCCTCCTTCCACCGGGGAGCTGTTTTTT	CASKGPPSTGELFF
.	TRBJ2-6	TRBV7-2	.	TGTGCCAGCAGCTTTCGCGGTGCGGGGGCCAACGTCCTGACTTTC	CASSFRGAGANVLTF
.	TRBJ1-1	TRBV4-2	.	TGTGCCAGCAGCCAAGACAGGGAGAACACTGAAGCTTTCTTT	CASSQDRENTEAFF
.	TRBJ1-2	TRBV6-1	.	TGTGCCAGCAGTGAAGCTGGGCGCGGGAACTATGGCTACACCTTC	CASSEAGRGNYGYTF
TRBD1	TRBJ2-7	TRBV27	.	TGTGCCAGCAGCCTCTCCCCCCCGGGCCGACAGGGGGTTTACTACGAGCAGTACTTC	CASSLSPPGRQGVYYEQYF
TRBD2	TRBJ2-1	TRBV9	once	TGTGCCAGCAGCGTGCTAGCGGGACTCGGTGAGCAGTTCTTC	CASSVLAGLGEQFF
TRBD2	TRBJ2-1	TRBV5-5	.	TGTGCCAGCAGCTTGCTAGCGGGAGCAGATGAGCAGTTCTTC	CASSLLAGADEQFF
.	TRBJ1-4	TRBV28	.	TGTGCCAGCAGTCCCGAGGGAAGTGGGGAAAAACTGTTTTTT	CASSPEGSGEKLFF
.	TRBJ2-5	TRBV29-1	.	TGCAGCGTTGATCTTTCTTGGGACCCCAAAGAGACCCAGTACTTC	CSVDLSWDPKETQYF
TRBD1	TRBJ1-2	TRBV7-2	.	TGTGCCAGCAGCGACAGGGGTGGCTATGGCTACACCTTC	CASSDRGGYGYTF
.	TRBJ2-1	TRBV28	.	TGTGCCAGCAGTACCGGGACGAGCTCCTACAATGAGCAGTTCTTC	CASSTGTSSYNEQFF
TRBD2	TRBJ2-1	TRBV7-3	.	TGTGCCAGCAGCTTTTTTCCCCCTAGCGGGAGGGCCGACAGTGAGCAGTTCTTC	CASSFFPPSGRADSEQFF
.	TRBJ1-5	TRBV6-6	.	TGTGCCAGCAGTTACTCCCGGGAGCCCCAGCATTTT	CASSYSREPQHF